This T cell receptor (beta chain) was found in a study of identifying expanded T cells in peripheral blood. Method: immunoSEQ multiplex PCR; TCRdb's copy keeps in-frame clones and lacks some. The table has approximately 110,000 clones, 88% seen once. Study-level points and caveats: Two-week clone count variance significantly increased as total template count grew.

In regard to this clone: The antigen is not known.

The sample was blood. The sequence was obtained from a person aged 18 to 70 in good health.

The CDR3 coding sequence is TGTGCCAGCAGCGTAGGTCTCGAGACAGGGGAGAGGGACCGGGAGACCCAGTACTTC. As protein: CASSVGLETGERDRETQYF. This chain joins TRBV9 and TRBJ2-5; 8 bases match TRBD1. Germline V CDR1 and CDR2: SGDLS, YYNGEE. Trimming removed 0 bases from V and 5 bases from J; junction bases left unmatched: 18. This CDR3 contains 19 residues.